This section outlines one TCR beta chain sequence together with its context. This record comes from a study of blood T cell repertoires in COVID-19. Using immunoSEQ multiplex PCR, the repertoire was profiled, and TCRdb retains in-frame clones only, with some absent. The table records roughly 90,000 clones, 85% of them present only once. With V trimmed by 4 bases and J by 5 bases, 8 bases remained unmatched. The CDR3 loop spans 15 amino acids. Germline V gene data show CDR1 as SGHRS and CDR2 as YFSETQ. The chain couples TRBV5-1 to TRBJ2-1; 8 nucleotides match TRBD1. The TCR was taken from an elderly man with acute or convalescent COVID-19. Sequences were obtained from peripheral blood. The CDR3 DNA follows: TGCGCCAGCAGCCTTCTACCGGACAGGGACAATGAGCAGTTCTTC. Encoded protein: CASSLLPDRDNEQFF.